A single sample is the source of the 6 T cell receptor beta chains below, sequenced in a study of T-cell memory formation after mild COVID-19. TCRdb passed the 5' RACE reads through MiXCR, listing each CDR3 protein once. In the table there are fewer than 700,000 distinct CDR3 sequences, roughly 18% of which are singletons. The sequencing sample was made of PBMCs or a T cell subset sorted from them (not recorded which). The receptors here all came from an adult woman who had mild COVID-19 (a few samples of this study predate the infection). Cell type and time point are not known.

V usage is TRBV24-1 and J usage is TRBJ2-2; D might be TRBD2 (5 bases). V dropped 9 bases and J dropped 5 bases, with 12 bases sitting between them. CDR3 size: 13 residues. The germline V gene has CDR1 KGHDR and CDR2 SFDVKD. CDR3 DNA: TGTGCCACCCGGGGAGTCCAAACCGGGGAGCTGTTTTTT. The encoded protein is CATRGVQTGELFF.

This chain joins TRBV4-1 and TRBJ1-1; no firm D call. Trimming removed 5 bases at V and 5 bases at J, with 15 bases between. The CDR3 has 14 amino acids. The germline V gene encodes CDR1 MGHRA and CDR2 YSYEKL. The CDR3 DNA is TGCGCCAGCAGCGCCATACTTAGTGTTACTGAAGCTTTCTTT. It encodes CASSAILSVTEAFF.

V gene TRBV29-1 combines with J gene TRBJ1-1; TRBD1 is a possible D gene (5 bases). The CDR3 covers 16 residues. The germline V gene has CDR1 SQVTM and CDR2 ANQGSEA. Trimming took off 1 base at V and 6 bases at J, with 21 bases between the two ends. This CDR3 is CSVEATTGPVYPEAFF. The CDR3 region has the DNA TGCAGCGTTGAAGCAACAACAGGACCCGTCTACCCTGAAGCTTTCTTT.

This clonotype turned up a few times. DNA of the CDR3: TGTGCCAGCAGTTTACTGGGGGTCTCTGAAGCTTTCTTT. It encodes CASSLLGVSEAFF. This chain links TRBV12-3 or TRBV12-4 with TRBJ1-1, with D possibly TRBD1 on 5 matching bases. V was shortened by 2 bases and J by 6 bases, with 10 bases between the two germline ends. This CDR3 has 13 amino acids.

Only a few counts were recorded for this clonotype. The chain uses TRBV19 and TRBJ1-6; D gene unclear. V lost 10 bases to trimming and J lost 7 bases, with 11 bases between them. Germline CDR1 LNHDA, CDR2 SQIVND (reference sequence). The CDR3 is 12 amino acids. This chain's CDR3 is CATNGFNSPLHF. The CDR3 DNA reads TGTGCCACCAACGGGTTCAATTCACCCCTCCACTTT.

This clonotype appeared many times. The chain carries TRBV7-6 and TRBJ2-2, with a weak D call TRBD2 (6 bases). Germline V gene data show CDR1 as SGHVS and CDR2 as FNYEAQ. V shed 7 bases and J shed 3 bases, with 15 bases lying between them. The CDR3 runs 15 residues. The CDR3 here is CASIPQGGDTGELFF. For the CDR3, the DNA is TGTGCCAGCATTCCTCAGGGCGGGGACACCGGGGAGCTGTTTTTT.